A selection of T cell receptor beta chains follows, all from one sample in a study of T-cell reconstitution after alpha-beta-depleted transplantation in children. Each CDR3 protein is one row after TCRdb ran MiXCR on the PCR reads. The table records 70,000 to 95,000 distinct CDR3 sequences, more than 10% of them present only once. Sample: PBMCs from the stem cell graft donor, taken from the stem cell graft. The origin of the receptors is a human donor who donated a stem cell graft to a child with inherited bone marrow failure. Each CDR3 is given with its conserved first and last residue. The order of the fields is CDR3 DNA, CDR3 protein, V gene, J gene, clone size, D gene. A D gene is named only where the DNA matches it firmly. Clone size is shown for a subset of rows, as once, few, many or a class of expanded clone.

TGTGCCAGCTCACCATACGGGGGCCCACCCTTGAGCACAGATACGCAGTATTTT	CASSPYGGPPLSTDTQYF	TRBV18	TRBJ2-3	many	-
TGTGCCAGCTCACCAAATCCCTACGAGCAGTACTTC	CASSPNPYEQYF	TRBV18	TRBJ2-7	many	-
TGCGCCAGCAGCTTGGAAGAGCAGGGGGGCCGTGGCTACACCTTC	CASSLEEQGGRGYTF	TRBV5-1	TRBJ1-2	many	TRBD1
TGTGCCACCAGTGAAAATCCTGGTGAAAAACTGTTTTTT	CATSENPGEKLFF	TRBV24-1	TRBJ1-4	many	-
TGCAGTGCTGTACTAGCGGGGTACACAGATACGCAGTATTTT	CSAVLAGYTDTQYF	TRBV20-1	TRBJ2-3	many	TRBD2
TGTGCCAGCAGCCCGCCTGGAAACACCATATATTTT	CASSPPGNTIYF	TRBV7-2	TRBJ1-3	many	-
TGCGCCAGCAGCTTAGACGGGAGAGACACTGAAGCTTTCTTT	CASSLDGRDTEAFF	TRBV5-1	TRBJ1-1	many	-
TGTGCCAGCAGCGACAGGGTTAGTGGTGAAAAACTGTTTTTT	CASSDRVSGEKLFF	TRBV7-2	TRBJ1-4	many	TRBD1
TGTGCCAGCAGCGCCCTAGCGGGAGGGCGCACCGGGGAGCTGTTTTTT	CASSALAGGRTGELFF	TRBV7-9	TRBJ2-2	-	TRBD2
TGCAGTGCTACTAACCAAGAGACCCAGTACTTC	CSATNQETQYF	TRBV20-1	TRBJ2-5	many	-
TGTGCCACCAGCCCCCGGGACTCCCCAGATACGCAGTATTTT	CATSPRDSPDTQYF	TRBV15	TRBJ2-3	few	-
TGTGCCAGCAGCCTAACGGGGACGGAATATAATTCACCCCTCCACTTT	CASSLTGTEYNSPLHF	TRBV7-2	TRBJ1-6	few	-
TGCGCCAGCAGCTTGGAGTCGGCGGTTAGTTATGGCTACACCTTC	CASSLESAVSYGYTF	TRBV5-1	TRBJ1-2	many	-
TGTGCCAGCAGTTTGCTAGCGGGAGTTGACGAGCAGTACTTC	CASSLLAGVDEQYF	TRBV28	TRBJ2-7	many	TRBD2
TGTGCCAGCAGCTCACTTCAAGAGACCCAGTACTTC	CASSSLQETQYF	TRBV7-2	TRBJ2-5	many	-
TGTGCCAGCAGTACGGGACTAGCGGGGGGCCCGAGCTCCTACAATGAGCAGTTCTTC	CASSTGLAGGPSSYNEQFF	TRBV6-2/TRBV6-3	TRBJ2-1	many	TRBD2
TGTGCCAGCAGTTCCGTGAACAATGAGCAGTTCTTC	CASSSVNNEQFF	TRBV27	TRBJ2-1	-	-
TGCGCCAGCAGCCGGGACAGGACCTACGAGCAGTACTTC	CASSRDRTYEQYF	TRBV4-3	TRBJ2-7	many	TRBD1
TGCAGCTCCCGGACAGGGGACTACAATGAGCAGTTCTTC	CSSRTGDYNEQFF	TRBV29-1	TRBJ2-1	many	TRBD1
TGTGCCAGCAGTTCTACTAGCTTAAATGAGCAGTTCTTC	CASSSTSLNEQFF	TRBV6-2/TRBV6-3	TRBJ2-1	many	-
TGTGCCAGCAGCTCCCGGGACAGTGTCAATCAGCCCCAGCATTTT	CASSSRDSVNQPQHF	TRBV5-6	TRBJ1-5	many	TRBD1
TGCGCCAGCAGCTTGGTGGGGGGTCTGAATCAGCCCCAGCATTTT	CASSLVGGLNQPQHF	TRBV5-1	TRBJ1-5	many	-
TGCGCCAGCAGCTGGGACAGGGAAGGCGAGCAGTACTTC	CASSWDREGEQYF	TRBV5-1	TRBJ2-7	many	TRBD1
TGTGCCATCAGTCCCCAAGGGGGTGGTGAAAAACTGTTTTTT	CAISPQGGGEKLFF	TRBV10-3	TRBJ1-4	-	-
TGTGCCAGCAGCCCCGGGACAGGACTTAGACACTCTGGAAACACCATATATTTT	CASSPGTGLRHSGNTIYF	TRBV12-3/TRBV12-4	TRBJ1-3	many	TRBD1
TGTGCCAGCAGCCCGGGGCTCATCCTCTCCTACGAGCAGTACTTC	CASSPGLILSYEQYF	TRBV28	TRBJ2-7	-	-
TGTGCCAGCAGTTGGGGGGGGCTTAACTACGAGCAGTACTTC	CASSWGGLNYEQYF	TRBV28	TRBJ2-7	many	-
TGTGCCAGCAGGTCGGGGGGGGCCTACGAGCAGTACTTC	CASRSGGAYEQYF	TRBV6-2/TRBV6-3	TRBJ2-7	few	TRBD2
TGCAGCGTTGAGAGGGGAGAAGGCTACACCTTC	CSVERGEGYTF	TRBV29-1	TRBJ1-2	many	-
TGTGCCAGCAGTGAAGTCGGGCTAGCGGGAGGGCCGGGGGGCATTCAGTACTTC	CASSEVGLAGGPGGIQYF	TRBV2	TRBJ2-4	many	TRBD2
TGTGCCAGCAGAGGACAGGGAGGGAGCGGCGAGCAGTACTTC	CASRGQGGSGEQYF	TRBV6-5	TRBJ2-7	many	-
TGTGCCAGCAGTTTTCTTGGGGGACAAGAGACCCAGTACTTC	CASSFLGGQETQYF	TRBV27	TRBJ2-5	many	-
TGCGCCAGCAGCCAGAGATGGGGCAGGGGAGATAAGAACACTGAAGCTTTCTTT	CASSQRWGRGDKNTEAFF	TRBV4-3	TRBJ1-1	-	-